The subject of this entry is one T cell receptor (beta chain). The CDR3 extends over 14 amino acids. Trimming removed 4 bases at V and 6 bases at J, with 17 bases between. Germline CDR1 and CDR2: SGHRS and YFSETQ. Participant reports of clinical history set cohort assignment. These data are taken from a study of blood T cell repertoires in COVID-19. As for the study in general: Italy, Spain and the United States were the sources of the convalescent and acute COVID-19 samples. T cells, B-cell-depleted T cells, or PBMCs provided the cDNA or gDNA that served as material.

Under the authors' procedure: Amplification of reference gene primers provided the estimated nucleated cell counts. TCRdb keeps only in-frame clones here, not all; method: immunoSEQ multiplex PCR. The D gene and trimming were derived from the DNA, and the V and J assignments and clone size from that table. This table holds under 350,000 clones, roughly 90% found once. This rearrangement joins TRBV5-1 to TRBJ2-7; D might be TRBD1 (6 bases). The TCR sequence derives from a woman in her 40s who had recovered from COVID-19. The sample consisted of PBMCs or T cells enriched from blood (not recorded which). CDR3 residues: CASSLDRTGLEQYF. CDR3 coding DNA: TGCGCCAGCAGCCTAGACCGAACAGGGCTCGAGCAGTACTTC.